The 5 T cell receptor beta chains in this list originate from one sample, sequenced in a study of blood T cell repertoires in COVID-19. Produced via immunoSEQ multiplex PCR; TCRdb's table is partial and in-frame only. The data show about 300,000 clones, around 82% seen once. Source material: peripheral blood. These receptors all stem from a woman aged 45-65 years with acute or convalescent COVID-19.

This chain's CDR3 is CASSQVSSGRAPIAEETQYF. The CDR3 region has the DNA TGTGCCAGCAGCCAGGTTTCTAGCGGGAGGGCCCCCATTGCCGAAGAGACCCAGTACTTC. V gene TRBV3-1 (or the pseudogene TRBV3-2) combines with J gene TRBJ2-5, with 12 bases matching TRBD2. CDR1 and CDR2 from the germline V gene are LGHDT and YNNKEL (reference sequence). Unmatched junction bases numbered 17, after V lost 3 bases and J lost 3 bases. This CDR3 has 20 amino acids.

DNA for the CDR3: TGTGCCATCAGTGACGGTGGATCTAGCGGTCAGCCCCAGCATTTT. Translation: CAISDGGSSGQPQHF. The chain recombines TRBV10-3 with TRBJ1-5; D gene unclear. The CDR3 contains 15 residues. Trimming took off 3 bases at V and 6 bases at J, with 15 bases between the two ends. Germline loops: CDR1 ENHRY, CDR2 SYGVKD.

The V call is TRBV30, the J call TRBJ2-2, with a weak D call TRBD2 (5 bases). CDR1 is GTSNPN, CDR2 SVGIG, per germline (reference sequence). The V gene lost 2 bases and the J gene lost 7 bases, with 8 bases spanning the gap. This CDR3 has 12 residues. The CDR3 sequence: CAWSRGNGELFF. Written as DNA, the CDR3 is TGTGCCTGGAGTCGGGGAAACGGGGAGCTGTTTTTT.

The chain couples TRBV19 to TRBJ2-7; 9 bases match TRBD1. Germline CDR1 and CDR2: LNHDA and SQIVND (reference sequence). The CDR3 totals 15 residues. V trimming: 3 bases; J trimming: 3 bases; junction bases outside the gene matches: 6. In DNA form, the CDR3 reads TGTGCCAGTAGTATTCGAGACAGGGGGAACTACGAGCAGTACTTC. Amino acids: CASSIRDRGNYEQYF.

J is TRBJ1-6 and V is TRBV25-1; TRBD1 matches 8 bases. The V segment lost 6 bases and the J segment 7 bases; nucleotides outside the gene matches: 5. Germline CDR1 reads MGHDK; CDR2 reads SYGVNS. The CDR3 has 14 residues. This CDR3 is CASRGTGHNSPLHF. CDR3 coding DNA: TGTGCCAGCAGGGGGACAGGACACAATTCACCCCTCCACTTT.